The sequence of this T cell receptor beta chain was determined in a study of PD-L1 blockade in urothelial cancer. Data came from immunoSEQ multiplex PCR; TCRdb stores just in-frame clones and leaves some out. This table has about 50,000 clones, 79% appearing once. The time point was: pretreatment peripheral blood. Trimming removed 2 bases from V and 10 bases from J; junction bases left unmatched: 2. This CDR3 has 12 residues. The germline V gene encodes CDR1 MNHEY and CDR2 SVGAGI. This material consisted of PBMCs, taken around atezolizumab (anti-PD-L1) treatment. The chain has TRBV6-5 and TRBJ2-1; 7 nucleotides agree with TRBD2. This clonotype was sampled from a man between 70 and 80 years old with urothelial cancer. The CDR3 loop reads CASSYGREEQFF. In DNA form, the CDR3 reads TGTGCCAGCAGTTACGGGCGGGAGGAGCAGTTCTTC.